One TCR beta chain is described in this entry. What it binds is not known. Trimming cost V 4 bases and J 1 base, with 10 bases left between them. This CDR3 is built from 15 residues. UMIs were added to TCR cDNA along with a universal primer site when it was made by 5'RACE template switching. TCRdb recomputed calls from the 5' RACE reads with MiXCR, one row per CDR3 protein. The profile shows approximately 300,000 distinct CDR3 sequences, roughly 6.8% of them singletons. The data originate from a study of T cells after yellow fever vaccination. The wider study: In the case of low-cell-number fractions, SMART-Seq v4 Ultra Low Input was used for preparation.

Overall study results and limits: Once the booster was given, most primary-vaccination clones reappeared, at about 97% for CD4 and 88% for CD8. Although most clonotypes did not, a small share appeared in both CD4 and CD8 compartments.

Material: PBMCs, obtained roughly seven weeks after the first yellow fever vaccination. The sequence was obtained from a man between 18 and 35 years old who received the YFV17D yellow fever vaccine. The chain is built from TRBV12-3 or TRBV12-4 and TRBJ2-2; D uncertain. The CDR3 protein is CASSSEIRNTGELFF. In DNA, the CDR3 is TGTGCCAGCAGTTCCGAAATAAGGAACACCGGGGAGCTGTTTTTT.